This T cell receptor beta chain comes out of a study of blood T cells in healthy people across ages. Study results and limitations: Roughly linear declines in TCR beta diversity per million T cells occurred with age.

The authors ran a second PCR of about 6 to 11 cycles using a sample-barcoded 5' primer and a J-beta primer mix. Via MiXCR, TCRdb re-called the 5' RACE reads, giving one row per CDR3 protein. The table includes hundreds of thousands of distinct CDR3 sequences, around 42% detected once. Trimming took off 6 bases at V and 10 bases at J, with 22 bases between the two ends. The CDR3 sequence is 16 residues long. Worth noting for this clonotype: Its target is not known.

The material sequenced was blood. This chain joins TRBV12-3 or TRBV12-4 and TRBJ1-6, with D perhaps TRBD1 (5 bases). The TCR sequence derives from a man in his 60s in good health. CDR3 sequence: CASSRNTGVGKSPLHF. The CDR3 DNA is TGTGCCAGCAGCCGAAATACAGGAGTTGGTAAGTCACCCCTCCACTTT.